This record covers a single TCR beta chain. Its antigen is not identified. The germline V and J ends were trimmed by 5 bases and 6 bases, with 6 bases remaining between them. The CDR3 length is 10 residues. Germline loops: CDR1 DFQATT, CDR2 SNEGSKA (reference sequence). Assay used: immunoSEQ multiplex PCR; TCRdb lists only in-frame clones, some missing. The table records 150,000 or so clones, 93% of them present only once. This entry comes from a study of T cell responses to AZD1222 COVID-19 vaccine. Findings of the study overall: When two AZD1222 doses had been given, Spike-specific TCR breadth and depth rose.

This sample comprised peripheral blood, obtained on day 0 of AZD1222 vaccination. The receptor was isolated from an adult in good health. The chain is built from TRBV20-1 and TRBJ2-3; D is uncertain. CDR3 loop: CSASLDTQYF. The CDR3 region has the DNA TGCAGTGCTTCCCTGGATACGCAGTATTTT.